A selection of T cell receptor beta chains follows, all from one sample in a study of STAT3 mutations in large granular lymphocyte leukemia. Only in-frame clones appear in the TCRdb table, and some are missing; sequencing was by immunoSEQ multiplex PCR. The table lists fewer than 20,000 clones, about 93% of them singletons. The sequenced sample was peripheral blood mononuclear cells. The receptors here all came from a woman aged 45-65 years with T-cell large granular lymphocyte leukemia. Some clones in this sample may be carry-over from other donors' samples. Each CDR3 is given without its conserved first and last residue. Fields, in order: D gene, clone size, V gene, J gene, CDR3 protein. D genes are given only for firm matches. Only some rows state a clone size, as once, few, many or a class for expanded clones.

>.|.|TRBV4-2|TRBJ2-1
ASSVGRDSYNEQF
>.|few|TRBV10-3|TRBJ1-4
AISEGGLNEKLF
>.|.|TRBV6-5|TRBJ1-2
ASSYRVRDYGYT
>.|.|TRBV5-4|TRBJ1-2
ASSFPGQGGGYT
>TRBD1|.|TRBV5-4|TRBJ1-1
ASSLDRGTEAF
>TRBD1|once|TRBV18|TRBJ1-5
ASSPQTGGNNQPQH
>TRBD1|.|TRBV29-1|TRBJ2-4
SVGQGAYGGIQY
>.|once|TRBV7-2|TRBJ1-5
ASSLQPDQPQH
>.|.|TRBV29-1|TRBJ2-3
SAGNERLTDTQY
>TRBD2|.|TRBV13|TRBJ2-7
ASSWGAGGPLEQY
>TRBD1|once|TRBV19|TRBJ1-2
ASRTDRAAYGYT
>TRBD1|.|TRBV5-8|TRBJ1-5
ASSPGQKINQPQH
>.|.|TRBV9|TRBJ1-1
ASSVDGNSGAF
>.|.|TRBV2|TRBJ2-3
ASSEGTLTDTQY
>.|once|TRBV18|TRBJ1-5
ASSPRAVNSNQPQH
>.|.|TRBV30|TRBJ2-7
AWSPLGGGNTYEQY
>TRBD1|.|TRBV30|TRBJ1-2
AWTRRGRGYGYT
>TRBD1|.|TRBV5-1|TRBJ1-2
ASSPDRDYGYT
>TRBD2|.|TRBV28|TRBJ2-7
ASRREPRGEQY
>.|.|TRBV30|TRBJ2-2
AWSLVKEAGELF
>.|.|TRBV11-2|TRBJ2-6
ASSAGDGANVLT
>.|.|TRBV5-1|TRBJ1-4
ASSHTEGANEKLF
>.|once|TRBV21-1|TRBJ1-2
ASSKVAGTGGSNYGYT
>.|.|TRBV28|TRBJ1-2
ASSYVAGDYGYT